A single sample is the source of the 11 T cell receptor beta chains below, sequenced in a study of graft-versus-host responses after intestinal transplantation. Antigen specificity for these receptors is unknown. Assay used: immunoSEQ multiplex PCR; TCRdb lists only in-frame clones, some missing. Of about 120,000 clones listed, 85% to 95% are singletons. The specimen comprised unstimulated CD4+ T cells sorted from spleen or lymph node cells, sampled before intestinal transplant. All receptors come from a human donor who received an intestinal transplant.

This clone was counted a single time. Other DNA sequences in this sample translate to the same CDR3. This chain connects TRBV5-1 to TRBJ2-7, with D uncertain. Germline V lookup: CDR1 SGHRS, CDR2 YFSETQ. Trimming left V 0 bases short and J 1 base short, with 8 bases between. The CDR3 has 14 amino acids. DNA of the CDR3: TGCGCCAGCAGCTTGGTGGGCAGTTCCTACGAGCAGTACTTC. Amino acids: CASSLVGSSYEQYF.

The chain employs TRBV5-6 and TRBJ2-7, with D possibly being TRBD2 (6 bases). Trimming removed 1 base at V and 0 bases at J, with 17 bases between. Germline V gene lookup returns CDR1 SGHDT and CDR2 YYEEEE. The CDR3 covers 17 residues. CDR3 protein: CASSLQSERVGSYEQYF. DNA for the CDR3: TGTGCCAGCAGCTTGCAATCGGAGCGGGTAGGCTCCTACGAGCAGTACTTC.

V and J are TRBV11-2 and TRBJ2-7, with TRBD2 identical over 10 bases. V shed 6 bases, J shed 6 bases, and the junction held 8 bases outside the gene matches. CDR3 length: 14 residues. The V gene's germline CDR1 is SGHAT and CDR2 FQNNGV. The CDR3 region is CASRGGSGRAEQYF. As DNA, the CDR3 is TGTGCCAGCAGAGGAGGAAGCGGGAGGGCCGAGCAGTACTTC.

J is TRBJ2-2 and V is TRBV7-3; D gene uncertain. The V and J ends lost 0 bases and 7 bases respectively, with 3 bases between them. CDR1 and CDR2 (germline): SGHTA, FQGTGA. The CDR3 sequence is 12 residues long. Here the CDR3 reads CASSLTHGELFF. The DNA of the CDR3 is TGTGCCAGCAGCTTAACGCACGGGGAGCTGTTTTTT.

The chain links TRBV2 to TRBJ2-7, with a possible D match to TRBD1 (6 bases). This CDR3 has 11 amino acids. CDR1 is SNHLY and CDR2 is FYNNEI in the germline V gene. V was cut by 10 bases and J by 3 bases, with 10 bases left in between. The CDR3 loop is CATSTGYEQYF. The DNA for the CDR3 is TGTGCCACCTCGACAGGCTACGAGCAGTACTTC.

The rearrangement joins TRBV7-9 to TRBJ1-5, with 9 nucleotides matching TRBD1. V lost 3 bases to trimming and J lost 0 bases; unmatched junction nucleotides: 0. The CDR3 consists of 15 residues. CDR1 and CDR2 from the germline V gene are SEHNR and FQNEAQ (reference sequence). CDR3 coding DNA: TGTGCCAGCAGCTTGGGACAGGGTAGCAATCAGCCCCAGCATTTT. It encodes CASSLGQGSNQPQHF.

The V gene is TRBV10-2, the J gene TRBJ1-5; a possible D gene is TRBD1 (6 bases). Germline assignment: CDR1 WSHSY and CDR2 SAAADI. The CDR3 covers 14 residues. V dropped 5 bases and J dropped 1 base, with 9 bases sitting between them. The CDR3 is CASSHQGSNQPQHF. The CDR3 nucleotides read TGCGCCAGCAGTCACCAGGGGAGCAATCAGCCCCAGCATTTT.

This chain links TRBV11-3 with TRBJ2-7, with D perhaps matching TRBD1 or TRBD2 (5 bases each). Trimming shortened V by 5 bases and J by 1 base, and 12 bases separated the two germline ends. Germline V gene data show CDR1 as SGHNT and CDR2 as YENEEA. The CDR3 is 14 residues long. In nucleotides, the CDR3 is TGTGCCAGCAGCCCCGAGTGGGGGTCCTACGAGCAGTACTTC. It specifies CASSPEWGSYEQYF.

The rearrangement joins TRBV14 to TRBJ2-1; D is possibly TRBD2 (6 bases). CDR1 and CDR2 from the germline V gene are SGHDN and FVKESK. This CDR3 contains 14 residues. V dropped 6 bases and J dropped 8 bases, with 17 bases sitting between them. The CDR3, as DNA: TGTGCCAGCAGTCTTCCGGGACTTTCTGATGAGCAGTTCTTC. Translating it yields CASSLPGLSDEQFF.

The V and J genes are TRBV30 and TRBJ1-1; D unresolved. Per the germline V gene, CDR1 is GTSNPN and CDR2 is SVGIG (reference sequence). V lost 0 bases and J lost 0, with 14 bases in between. The length of the CDR3 is 16 residues. Here the CDR3 DNA reads TGTGCCTGGAGTGTGGGTTCCGGACTCCTGAACACTGAAGCTTTCTTT. As protein: CAWSVGSGLLNTEAFF.

V gene TRBV5-1 combines with J gene TRBJ2-7; a possible D gene is TRBD2 (6 bases). Deletions cut 0 bases from V and 0 bases from J, with 16 bases between. Germline V gene lookup returns CDR1 SGHRS and CDR2 YFSETQ. CDR3 size: 17 residues. CDR3 in amino acids: CASSLALAARSSYEQYF. CDR3 DNA: TGCGCCAGCAGCTTGGCACTAGCTGCAAGGAGCTCCTACGAGCAGTACTTC.